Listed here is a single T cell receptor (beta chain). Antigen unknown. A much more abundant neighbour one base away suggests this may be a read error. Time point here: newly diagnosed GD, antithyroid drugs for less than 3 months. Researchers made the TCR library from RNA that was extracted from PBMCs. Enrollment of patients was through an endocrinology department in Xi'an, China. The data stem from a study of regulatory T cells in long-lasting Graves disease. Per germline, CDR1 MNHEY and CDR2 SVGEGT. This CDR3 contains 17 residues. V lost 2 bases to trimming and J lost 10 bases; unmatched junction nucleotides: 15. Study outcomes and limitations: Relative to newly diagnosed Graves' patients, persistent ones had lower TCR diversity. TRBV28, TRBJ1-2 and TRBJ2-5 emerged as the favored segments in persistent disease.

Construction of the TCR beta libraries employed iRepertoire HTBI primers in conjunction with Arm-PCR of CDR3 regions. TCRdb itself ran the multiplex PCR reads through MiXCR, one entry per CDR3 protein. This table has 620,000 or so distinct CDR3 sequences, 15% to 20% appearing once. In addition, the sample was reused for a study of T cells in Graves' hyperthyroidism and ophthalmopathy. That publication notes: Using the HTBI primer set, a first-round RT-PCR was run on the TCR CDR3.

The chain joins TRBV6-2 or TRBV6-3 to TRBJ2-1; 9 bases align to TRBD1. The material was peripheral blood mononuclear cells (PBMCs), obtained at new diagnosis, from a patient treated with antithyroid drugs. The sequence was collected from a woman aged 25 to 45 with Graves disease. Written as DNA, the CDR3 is TGTGCCAGCAGTTACAGGTACCGGGACAGGGACACCTACGAGCAGTTCTTC. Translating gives CASSYRYRDRDTYEQFF.